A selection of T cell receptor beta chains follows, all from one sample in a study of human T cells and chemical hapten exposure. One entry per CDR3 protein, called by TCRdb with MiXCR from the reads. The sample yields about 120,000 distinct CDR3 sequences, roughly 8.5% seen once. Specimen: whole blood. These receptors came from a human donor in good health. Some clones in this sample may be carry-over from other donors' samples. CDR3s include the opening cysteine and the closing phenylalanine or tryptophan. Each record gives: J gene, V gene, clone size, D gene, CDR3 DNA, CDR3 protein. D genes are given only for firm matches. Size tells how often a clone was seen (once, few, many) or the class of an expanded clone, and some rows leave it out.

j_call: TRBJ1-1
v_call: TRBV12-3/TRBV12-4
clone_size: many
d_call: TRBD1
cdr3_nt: TGTGCCAGCACTACCAAACCGGGACAGAACTCGGCTTTCTTT
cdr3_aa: CASTTKPGQNSAFF

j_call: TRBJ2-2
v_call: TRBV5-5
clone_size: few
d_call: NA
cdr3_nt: TGTGCCAGCAGCCCCCCCAGGACCGGGGAGCTGTTTTTT
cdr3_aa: CASSPPRTGELFF

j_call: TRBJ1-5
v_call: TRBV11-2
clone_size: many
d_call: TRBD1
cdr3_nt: TGTGCCAGCAGCCTAGGAGGACAGGGACCTGGTCAGCCCCAGCATTTT
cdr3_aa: CASSLGGQGPGQPQHF

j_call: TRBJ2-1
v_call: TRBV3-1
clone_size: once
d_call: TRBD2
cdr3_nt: TGTGCCAGCAGCTCAAATCGGGGGGCCTACAATGAGCAGTTCTTC
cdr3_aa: CASSSNRGAYNEQFF

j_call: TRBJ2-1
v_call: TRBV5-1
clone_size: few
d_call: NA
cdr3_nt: TGCGCCAGCAGCCCCACTGGGGGTGGGCTGAGTGAGCAGTTCTTC
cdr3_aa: CASSPTGGGLSEQFF

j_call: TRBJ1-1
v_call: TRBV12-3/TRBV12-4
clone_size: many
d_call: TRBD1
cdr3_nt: TGTGCCAGCAGCCGAGACGACAGGGGGCGCCAGGCTTTCTTT
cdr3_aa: CASSRDDRGRQAFF

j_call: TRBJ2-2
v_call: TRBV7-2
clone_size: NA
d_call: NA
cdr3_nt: TGTGCCAGCAGCTTAGTTGGCGGGACTTATGCGAACACCGGGGAGCTGTTTTTT
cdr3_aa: CASSLVGGTYANTGELFF

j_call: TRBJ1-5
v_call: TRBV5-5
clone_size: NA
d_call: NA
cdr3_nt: TGTGCCAGCAGCTTGACAGTTTATAGCAATCAGCCCCAGCATTTT
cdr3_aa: CASSLTVYSNQPQHF

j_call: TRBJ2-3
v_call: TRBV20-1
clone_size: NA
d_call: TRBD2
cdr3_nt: TGCAGTGCCGCAGGGACTAGCGTGGCAGATACGCAGTATTTT
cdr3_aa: CSAAGTSVADTQYF

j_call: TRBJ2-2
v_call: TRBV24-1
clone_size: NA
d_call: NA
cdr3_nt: TGTGCCACCAGTGATTACCGGGACCCCCGCGGGGAGCTGTTTTTT
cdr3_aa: CATSDYRDPRGELFF

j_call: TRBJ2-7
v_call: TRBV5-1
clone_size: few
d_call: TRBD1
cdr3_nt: TGCGCCAGCAGCCCGATGACAGGGGGCTTCGACGAGCAGTACTTC
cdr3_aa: CASSPMTGGFDEQYF

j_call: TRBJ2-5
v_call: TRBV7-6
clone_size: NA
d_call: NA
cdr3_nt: TGTGCCAGCAGCTTAGAGACGTCGCAAGAGACCCAGTACTTC
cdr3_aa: CASSLETSQETQYF

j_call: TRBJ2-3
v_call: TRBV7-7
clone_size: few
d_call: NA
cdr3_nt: TGTGCCAGCAGCTTAGAGAAGGGCCCTCAAGATACGCAGTATTTT
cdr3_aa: CASSLEKGPQDTQYF

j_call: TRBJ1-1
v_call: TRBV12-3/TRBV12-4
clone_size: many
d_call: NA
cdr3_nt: TGTGCCAGCAGTTTACTCCAGGGGAACACTGAAGCTTTCTTT
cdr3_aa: CASSLLQGNTEAFF

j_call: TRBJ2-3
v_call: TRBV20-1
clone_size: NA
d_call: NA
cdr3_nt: TGCAGTGCTAGAAGGATAGGGCGGAAGATCACAGATACGCAGTATTTT
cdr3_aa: CSARRIGRKITDTQYF

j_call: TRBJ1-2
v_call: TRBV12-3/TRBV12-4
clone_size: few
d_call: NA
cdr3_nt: TGTGCCAGCAGTCCATCTAGACAGTCCGGTGGCTACACCTTC
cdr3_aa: CASSPSRQSGGYTF

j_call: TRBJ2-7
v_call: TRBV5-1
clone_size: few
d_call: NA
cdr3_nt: TGCGCCAGCAGCCCTTTGGGCCACTCAACTAGGGATACCTACGAGCAGTACTTC
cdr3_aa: CASSPLGHSTRDTYEQYF

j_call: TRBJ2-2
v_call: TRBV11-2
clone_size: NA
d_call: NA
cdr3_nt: TGTGCCAGCAGCTTAACCCTCATTGGCAGGGTGGTCGGCACCGGGGAGCTGTTTTTT
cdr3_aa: CASSLTLIGRVVGTGELFF

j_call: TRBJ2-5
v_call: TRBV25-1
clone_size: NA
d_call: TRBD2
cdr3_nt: TGTGCCAGCAGTGAAGGGGGGACTAGCGGGAGACAAGAGACCCAGTACTTC
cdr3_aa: CASSEGGTSGRQETQYF

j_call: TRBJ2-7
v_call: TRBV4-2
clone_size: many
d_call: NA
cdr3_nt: TGTGCCAGCAGCCAAGGAGGTGCGGGTTCCTACGAGCAGTACTTC
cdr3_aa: CASSQGGAGSYEQYF

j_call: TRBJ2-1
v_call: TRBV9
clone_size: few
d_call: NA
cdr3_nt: TGTGCCAGCAGCGTAGCTGAGGCAAGCTCCTACAATGAGCAGTTCTTC
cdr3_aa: CASSVAEASSYNEQFF

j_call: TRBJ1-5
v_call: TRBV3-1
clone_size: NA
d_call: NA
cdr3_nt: TGTGCCAGCAGTCCCCAGGGGCGCAATCAGCCCCAGCATTTT
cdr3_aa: CASSPQGRNQPQHF

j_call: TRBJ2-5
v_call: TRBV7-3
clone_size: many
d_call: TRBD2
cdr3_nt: TGTGCCAGCAGCTTTGCGAGCGGGGGACAAGAGACCCAGTACTTC
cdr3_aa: CASSFASGGQETQYF

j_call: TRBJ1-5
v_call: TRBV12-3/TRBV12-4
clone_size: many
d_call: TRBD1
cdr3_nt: TGTGCCAGCAGTGTAGGGACAGGGATTAATCAGCCCCAGCATTTT
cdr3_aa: CASSVGTGINQPQHF

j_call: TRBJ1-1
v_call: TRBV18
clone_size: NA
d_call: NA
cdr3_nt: TGTGCCAGCTCACCGGACCGGGACTCGGCTGCTTTCTTT
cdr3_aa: CASSPDRDSAAFF

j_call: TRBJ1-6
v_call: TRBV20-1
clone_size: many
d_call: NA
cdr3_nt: TGCAGTGCTTTCCGGGACCTTAATTCACCCCTCCACTTT
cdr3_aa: CSAFRDLNSPLHF

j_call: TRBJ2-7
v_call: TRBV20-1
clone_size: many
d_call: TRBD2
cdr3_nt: TGCAGTGCTAGAGGGGCCCCTAGCGGGTCCGCTTCATCCTACGAGCAGTACTTC
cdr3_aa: CSARGAPSGSASSYEQYF

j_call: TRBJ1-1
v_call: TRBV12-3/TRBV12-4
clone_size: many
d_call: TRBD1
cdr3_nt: TGTGCCAGCAGTTTTTCAGGGGGCCGTGGCACTGAAGCTTTCTTT
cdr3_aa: CASSFSGGRGTEAFF

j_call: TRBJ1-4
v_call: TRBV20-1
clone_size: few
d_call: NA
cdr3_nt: TGCAGTGCTAGAGCCGGTAATGAAAAACTGTTTTTT
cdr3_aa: CSARAGNEKLFF

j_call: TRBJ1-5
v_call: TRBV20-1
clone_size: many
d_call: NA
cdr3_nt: TGCAGTGCTAGTAGCGGCAACAATCAGCCCCAGCATTTT
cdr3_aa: CSASSGNNQPQHF

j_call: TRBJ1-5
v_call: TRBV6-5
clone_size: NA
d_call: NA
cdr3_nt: TGTGCCAGCAGTTACTCGGTCAGCAGCAATCAGCCCCAGCATTTT
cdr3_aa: CASSYSVSSNQPQHF

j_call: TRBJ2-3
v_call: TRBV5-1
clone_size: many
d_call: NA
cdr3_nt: TGCGCCAGCAGCTCGGAAGGACAGAGGGCAGATACGCAGTATTTT
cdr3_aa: CASSSEGQRADTQYF

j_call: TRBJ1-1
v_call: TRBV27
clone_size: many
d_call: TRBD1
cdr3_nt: TGTGCCAGCAGGACAGGGGGTAATACTGAAGCTTTCTTT
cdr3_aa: CASRTGGNTEAFF

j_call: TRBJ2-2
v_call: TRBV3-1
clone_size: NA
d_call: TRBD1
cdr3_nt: TGTGCCAGCAGCCTCGTCGGACAGGAGAGCAACACCGGGGAGCTGTTTTTT
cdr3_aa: CASSLVGQESNTGELFF

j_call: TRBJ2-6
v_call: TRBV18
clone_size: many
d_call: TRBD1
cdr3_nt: TGTGCCAGCTCGGTGGACAGGTTAAGCTCTGGGGCCAACGTCCTGACTTTC
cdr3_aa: CASSVDRLSSGANVLTF

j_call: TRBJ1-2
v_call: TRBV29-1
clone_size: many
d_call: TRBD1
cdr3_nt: TGCAGCGTTGGGACAGGGTATGGCTACACCTTC
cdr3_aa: CSVGTGYGYTF

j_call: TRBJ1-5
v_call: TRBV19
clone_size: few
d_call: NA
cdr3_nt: TGTGCCAGTAGTAGGAACAGGGACGGCAATCAGCCCCAGCATTTT
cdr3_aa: CASSRNRDGNQPQHF

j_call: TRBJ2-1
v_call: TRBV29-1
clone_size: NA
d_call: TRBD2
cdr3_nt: TGCAGCGTTGTTAGCGGGAGAGTGTATGAGCAGTTCTTC
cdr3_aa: CSVVSGRVYEQFF

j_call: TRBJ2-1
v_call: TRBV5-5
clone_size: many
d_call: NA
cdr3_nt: TGTGCCAGCAGCTTGGAGGACAGCTCCTACAATGAGCAGTTCTTC
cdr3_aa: CASSLEDSSYNEQFF

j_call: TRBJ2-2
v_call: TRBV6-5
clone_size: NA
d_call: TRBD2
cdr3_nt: TGTGCCAGCAGCCCCAGACTAGCGGGTCCTCTTACCGGGGAGCTGTTTTTT
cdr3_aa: CASSPRLAGPLTGELFF

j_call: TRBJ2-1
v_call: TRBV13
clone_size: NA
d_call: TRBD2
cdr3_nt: TGTGCCAGCAGCCCAGGACTAGTTCCAAATGAGCAGTTCTTC
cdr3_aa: CASSPGLVPNEQFF

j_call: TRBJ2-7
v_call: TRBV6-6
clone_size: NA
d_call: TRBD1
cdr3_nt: TGTGCCAGCAGTTACTTGGGACAGGGGACCTACGAGCAGTACTTC
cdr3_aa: CASSYLGQGTYEQYF

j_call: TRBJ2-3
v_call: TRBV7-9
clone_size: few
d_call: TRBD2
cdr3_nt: TGTGCCAGCAGCTTAGGAGCGGGGGAAGGCACAGATACGCAGTATTTT
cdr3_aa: CASSLGAGEGTDTQYF

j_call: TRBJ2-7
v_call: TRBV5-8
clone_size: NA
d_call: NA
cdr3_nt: TGTGCCAGCAGCTTGGGGAGGGCCTCGGACGAGCAGTACTTC
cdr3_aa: CASSLGRASDEQYF

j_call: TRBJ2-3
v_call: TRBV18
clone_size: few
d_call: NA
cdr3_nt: TGTGCCAGCTCACCCTTTGGAGATACGCAGTATTTT
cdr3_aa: CASSPFGDTQYF

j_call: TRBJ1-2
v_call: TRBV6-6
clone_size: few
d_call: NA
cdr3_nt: TGTGCCATAGAAACTAACTATGGCTACACCTTC
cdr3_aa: CAIETNYGYTF

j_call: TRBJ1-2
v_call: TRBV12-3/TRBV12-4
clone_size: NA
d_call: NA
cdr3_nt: TGTGCCAGCAGTTTAATCCGAGGCTATGGCTACACCTTC
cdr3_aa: CASSLIRGYGYTF